This T cell receptor (beta chain) derives from a study of blood T cell repertoires in COVID-19. Study context: Whether acute or convalescent, the COVID-19 samples came from the United States, Italy and Spain. The cDNA or gDNA used as material had been derived from T cells, B-cell-depleted T cells, or PBMCs.

As handled by the study authors: Quantification of nucleated cells was approximated via reference gene primer amplification. The data were produced by immunoSEQ multiplex PCR, yet TCRdb's version contains in-frame clones alone and is incomplete. V and J calls and clone size follow that table, whereas D and trimming were derived from the DNA. The data show some 200,000 clones, with around nine tenths seen just once and around 3.5% held by the top ten. The CDR3 is 13 amino acids. V lost 4 bases and J lost 4, with 10 bases in between. CDR1 is MGHRA and CDR2 is YSYEKL in the germline V gene. Sequencing was done on a sample of peripheral blood. The source is a man between 65 and 80 years old with acute or convalescent COVID-19. This rearrangement joins TRBV4-1 to TRBJ1-1, with D perhaps matching TRBD1 (6 bases). The CDR3 reads CASSPQGLTEAFF. The CDR3 nucleotides read TGCGCCAGCAGCCCACAGGGTCTCACTGAAGCTTTCTTT.